This T cell receptor beta chain was found in a study of glioma-infiltrating T cells. Amplification of TCR alpha and beta CDR3 regions from RNA used iRepertoire nested multiplex PCR. Input was 100-400 ng of tissue mRNA or PBMC total RNA. TCRdb reprocessed the multiplex PCR reads with MiXCR, giving one entry per CDR3 protein. The table records more than 2,500 distinct CDR3 sequences, around 35% of them present only once. This clonotype is classed as medium-sized. The antigen remains undetermined. Germline V lookup: CDR1 LNHDA, CDR2 SQIVND (reference sequence). The CDR3 has 14 residues. The ends were cut back, 3 bases at V and 3 bases at J, with 12 bases in the middle. Study-wide findings and caveats: Non-neoplastic patients had below-expected tissue-blood divergence, while all gliomas exceeded expectation. CDR3 overlap between tissue and blood was very small.

V gene TRBV19 combines with J gene TRBJ2-7, with D tentatively TRBD2 (6 bases). The source of this sequence is a human donor with low-grade glioma or glioblastoma, undergoing nonglioma brain surgery, or in good health (not recorded which). What was sequenced was glioma tissue, nonneoplastic brain tissue, or PBMCs (not recorded which). CDR3 nucleotide sequence: TGTGCCAGTAGTATCGGAGGGAGGTTCTACGAGCAGTACTTC. Residues: CASSIGGRFYEQYF.